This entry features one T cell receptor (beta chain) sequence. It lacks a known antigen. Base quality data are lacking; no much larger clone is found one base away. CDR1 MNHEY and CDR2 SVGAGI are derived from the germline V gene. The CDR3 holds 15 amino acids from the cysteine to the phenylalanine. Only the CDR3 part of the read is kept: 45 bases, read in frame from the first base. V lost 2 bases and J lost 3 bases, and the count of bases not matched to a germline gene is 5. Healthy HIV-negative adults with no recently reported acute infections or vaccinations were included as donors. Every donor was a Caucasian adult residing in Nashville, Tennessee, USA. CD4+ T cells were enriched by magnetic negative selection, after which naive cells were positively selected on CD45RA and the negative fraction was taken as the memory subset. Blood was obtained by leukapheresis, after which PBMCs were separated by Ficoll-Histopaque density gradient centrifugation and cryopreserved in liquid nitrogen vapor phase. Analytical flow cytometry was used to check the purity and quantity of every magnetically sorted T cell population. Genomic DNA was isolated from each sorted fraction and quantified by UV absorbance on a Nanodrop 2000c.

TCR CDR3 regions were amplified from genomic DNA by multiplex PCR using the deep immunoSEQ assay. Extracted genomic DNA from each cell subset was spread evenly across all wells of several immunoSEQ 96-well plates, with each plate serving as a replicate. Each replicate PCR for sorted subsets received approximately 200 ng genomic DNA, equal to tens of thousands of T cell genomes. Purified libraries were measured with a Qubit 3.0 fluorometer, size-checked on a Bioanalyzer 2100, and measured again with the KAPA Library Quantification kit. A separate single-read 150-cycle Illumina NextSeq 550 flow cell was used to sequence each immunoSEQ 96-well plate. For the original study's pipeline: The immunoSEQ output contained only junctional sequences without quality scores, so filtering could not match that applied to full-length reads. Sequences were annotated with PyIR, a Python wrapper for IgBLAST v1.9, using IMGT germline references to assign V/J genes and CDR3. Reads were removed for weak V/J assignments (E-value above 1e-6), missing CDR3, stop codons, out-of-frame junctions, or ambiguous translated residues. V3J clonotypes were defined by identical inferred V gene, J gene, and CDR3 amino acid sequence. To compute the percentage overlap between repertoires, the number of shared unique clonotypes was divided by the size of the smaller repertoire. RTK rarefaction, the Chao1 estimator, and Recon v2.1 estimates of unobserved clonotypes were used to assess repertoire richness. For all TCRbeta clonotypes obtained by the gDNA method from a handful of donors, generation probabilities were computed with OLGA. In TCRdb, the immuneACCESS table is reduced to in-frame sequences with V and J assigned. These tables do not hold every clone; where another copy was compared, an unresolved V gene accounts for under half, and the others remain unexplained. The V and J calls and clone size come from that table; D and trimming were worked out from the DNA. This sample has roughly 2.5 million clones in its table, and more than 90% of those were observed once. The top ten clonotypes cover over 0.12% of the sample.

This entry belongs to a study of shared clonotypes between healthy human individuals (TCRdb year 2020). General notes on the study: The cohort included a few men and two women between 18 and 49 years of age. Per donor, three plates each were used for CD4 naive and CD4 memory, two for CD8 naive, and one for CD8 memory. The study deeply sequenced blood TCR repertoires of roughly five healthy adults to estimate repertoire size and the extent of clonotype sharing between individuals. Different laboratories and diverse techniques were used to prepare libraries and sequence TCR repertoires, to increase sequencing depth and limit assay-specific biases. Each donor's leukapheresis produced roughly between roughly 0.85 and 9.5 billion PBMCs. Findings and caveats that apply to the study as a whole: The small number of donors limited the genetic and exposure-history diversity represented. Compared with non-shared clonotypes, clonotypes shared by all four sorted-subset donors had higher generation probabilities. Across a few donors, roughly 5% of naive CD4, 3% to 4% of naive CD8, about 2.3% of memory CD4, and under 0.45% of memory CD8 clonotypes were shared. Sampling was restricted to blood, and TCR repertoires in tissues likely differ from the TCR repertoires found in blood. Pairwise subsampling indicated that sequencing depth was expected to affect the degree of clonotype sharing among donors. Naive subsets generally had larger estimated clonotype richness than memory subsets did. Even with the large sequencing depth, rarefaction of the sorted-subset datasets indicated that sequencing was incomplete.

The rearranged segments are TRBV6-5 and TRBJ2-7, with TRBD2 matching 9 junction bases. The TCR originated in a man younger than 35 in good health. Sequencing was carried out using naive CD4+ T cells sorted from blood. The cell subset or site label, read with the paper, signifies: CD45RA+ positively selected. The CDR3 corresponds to CASSYRRREGYEQYF. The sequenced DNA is TGTGCCAGCAGTTACCGGCGGCGGGAGGGCTACGAGCAGTACTTC.